The sequence of this T cell receptor beta chain was determined in a study of T cell changes during pregnancy in multiple sclerosis (dated by TCRdb to between 2017 and 2020). Describing the broader study: The study looked at changes in the T cell repertoire across pregnancy in women with multiple sclerosis.

Turning to this clone: The antigen this receptor binds is unknown. No qualities accompany the bases; no much larger clone lies one base away.

The library was generated by the immunoSEQ multiplex PCR assay. TCRdb retrieved this table from immuneACCESS and kept in-frame rearrangements only. Not all clones are present; in checked studies, unresolved V genes account for under half, and no reason is known for the remainder. The sample table records some 54,000 clones; around 93% of these occur just once. The leading ten clones occupy roughly 1.8% of the sample. Looking up the germline V gene (reference sequence) yields CDR1 WNHNN and CDR2 SYGVQD. The germline V and J ends show losses of 8 bases and 3 bases respectively, and no gene match explains 14 bases of the junction. Including the terminal cysteine and phenylalanine, the CDR3 comprises 17 residues. Only the CDR3 region is kept as DNA, spanning 51 bases read in frame from base 1.

The V and J segments used are TRBV10-1 and TRBJ2-5, with 11 bases aligning to TRBD1. The material was peripheral blood, obtained after pregnancy. The source of this sequence is a female donor with multiple sclerosis, enrolled in a pregnancy study. The bases read TGCGCCAGCCCCATAGGCTACCGGGACAGGGGGAAAGAGACCCAGTACTTC. It translates to CASPIGYRDRGKETQYF.